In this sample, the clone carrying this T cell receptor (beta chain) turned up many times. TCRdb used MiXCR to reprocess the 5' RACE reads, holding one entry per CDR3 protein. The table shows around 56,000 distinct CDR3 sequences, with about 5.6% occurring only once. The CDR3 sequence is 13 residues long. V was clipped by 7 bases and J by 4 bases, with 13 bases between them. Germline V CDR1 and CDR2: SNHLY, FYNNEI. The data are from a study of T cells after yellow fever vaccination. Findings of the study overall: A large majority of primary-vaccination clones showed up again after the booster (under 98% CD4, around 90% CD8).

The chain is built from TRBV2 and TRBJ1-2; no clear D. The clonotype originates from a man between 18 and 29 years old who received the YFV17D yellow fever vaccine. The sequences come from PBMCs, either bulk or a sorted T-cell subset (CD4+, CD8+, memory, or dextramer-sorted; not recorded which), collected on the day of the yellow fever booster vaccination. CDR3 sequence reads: CASTRIGSYGYTF. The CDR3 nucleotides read TGTGCCAGCACGAGGATAGGCTCCTATGGCTACACCTTC.